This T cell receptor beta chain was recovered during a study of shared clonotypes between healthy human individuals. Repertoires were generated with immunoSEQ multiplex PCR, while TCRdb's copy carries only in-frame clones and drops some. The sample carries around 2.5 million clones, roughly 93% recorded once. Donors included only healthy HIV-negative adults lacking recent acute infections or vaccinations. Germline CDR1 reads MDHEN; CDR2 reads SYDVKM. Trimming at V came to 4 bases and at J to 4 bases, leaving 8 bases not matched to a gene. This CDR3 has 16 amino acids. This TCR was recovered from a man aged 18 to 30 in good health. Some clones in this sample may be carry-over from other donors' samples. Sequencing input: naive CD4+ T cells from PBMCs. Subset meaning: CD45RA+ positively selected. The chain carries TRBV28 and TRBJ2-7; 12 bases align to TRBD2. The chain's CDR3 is CASSYPVLAGGYEQYF. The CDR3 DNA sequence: TGTGCCAGCAGTTACCCGGTACTAGCGGGAGGATACGAGCAGTACTTC. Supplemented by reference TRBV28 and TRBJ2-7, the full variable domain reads DVKVTQSSRYLVKRTGEKVFLECVQDMDHENMFWYRQDPGLGLRLIYFSYDVKMKEKGDIPEGYSVSREKKERFSLILESASTNQTSMYLCASSYPVLAGGYEQYFGPGTRLTVT.